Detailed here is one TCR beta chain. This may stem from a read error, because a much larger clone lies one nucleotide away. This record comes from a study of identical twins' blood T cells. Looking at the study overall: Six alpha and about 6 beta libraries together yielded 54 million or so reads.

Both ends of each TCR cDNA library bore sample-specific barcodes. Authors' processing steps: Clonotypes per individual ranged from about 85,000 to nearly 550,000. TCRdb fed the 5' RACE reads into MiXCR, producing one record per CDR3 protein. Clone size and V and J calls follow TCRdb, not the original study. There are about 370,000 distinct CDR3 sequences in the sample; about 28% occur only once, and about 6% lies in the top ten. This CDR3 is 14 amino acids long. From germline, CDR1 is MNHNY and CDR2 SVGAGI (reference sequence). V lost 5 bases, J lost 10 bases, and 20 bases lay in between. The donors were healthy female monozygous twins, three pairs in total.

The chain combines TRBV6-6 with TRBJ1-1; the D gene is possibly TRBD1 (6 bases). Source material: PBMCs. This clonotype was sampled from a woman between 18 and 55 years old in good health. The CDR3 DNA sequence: TGTGCCAGCAGTGCACTCGGGGGCGGTTGGGGAGCTTTCTTT. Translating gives CASSALGGGWGAFF.